This T cell receptor (beta chain) was recovered during a study of blood T cell repertoires in COVID-19. Across the study: Whether acute or convalescent, the COVID-19 samples came from the United States, Italy and Spain. From T cells, B-cell-depleted T cells, or PBMCs came the material, which was cDNA or gDNA.

In the authors' workflow: Amplifying reference gene primers gave estimates of nucleated cell counts. Sequencing used immunoSEQ multiplex PCR; TCRdb keeps in-frame clones, though not all of them. V and J calls plus clone size are reproduced from that table; the DNA served to infer D and trimming. The sample has over 45,000 clones; approximately 85% are singletons. The CDR3 sequence is 16 residues long. Germline CDR1 reads MNHEY; CDR2 reads SMNVEV (reference sequence). V dropped 7 bases and J dropped 4; count of bases not matched to a gene: 13. This receptor was obtained from a human donor in a cohort sampled during active COVID-19. V and J are TRBV27 and TRBJ1-2, with TRBD1 matching 9 bases. Source material: peripheral blood. The CDR3 protein is CASKIQGAKISYGYTF. Here the CDR3 DNA reads TGTGCCAGCAAGATACAGGGGGCTAAGATTAGCTATGGCTACACCTTC.